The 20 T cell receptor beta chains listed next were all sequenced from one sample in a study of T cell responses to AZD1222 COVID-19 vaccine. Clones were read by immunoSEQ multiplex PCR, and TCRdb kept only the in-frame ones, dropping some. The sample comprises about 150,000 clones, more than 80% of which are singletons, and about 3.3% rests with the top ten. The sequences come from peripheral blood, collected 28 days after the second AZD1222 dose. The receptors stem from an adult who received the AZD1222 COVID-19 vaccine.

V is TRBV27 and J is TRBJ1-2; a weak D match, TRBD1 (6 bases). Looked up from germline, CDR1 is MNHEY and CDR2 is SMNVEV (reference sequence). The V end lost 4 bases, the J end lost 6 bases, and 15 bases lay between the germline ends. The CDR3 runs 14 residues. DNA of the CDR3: TGTGCCAGCAGTTCCTGGGGGCAGGGGAATGGCTACACCTTC. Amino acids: CASSSWGQGNGYTF.

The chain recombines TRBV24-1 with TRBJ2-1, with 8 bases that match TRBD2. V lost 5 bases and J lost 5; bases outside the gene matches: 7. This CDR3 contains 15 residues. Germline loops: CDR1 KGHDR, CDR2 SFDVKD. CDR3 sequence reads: CATSGFVAGNNEQFF. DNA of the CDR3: TGTGCCACCAGTGGTTTCGTAGCGGGAAACAATGAGCAGTTCTTC.

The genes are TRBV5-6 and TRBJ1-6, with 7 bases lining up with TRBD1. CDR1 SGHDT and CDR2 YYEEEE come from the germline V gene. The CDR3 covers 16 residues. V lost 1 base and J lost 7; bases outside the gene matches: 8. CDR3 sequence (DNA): TGTGCCAGCAGCTTGTGGGGGACAGTCGCGAATTCACCCCTCCACTTT. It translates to CASSLWGTVANSPLHF.

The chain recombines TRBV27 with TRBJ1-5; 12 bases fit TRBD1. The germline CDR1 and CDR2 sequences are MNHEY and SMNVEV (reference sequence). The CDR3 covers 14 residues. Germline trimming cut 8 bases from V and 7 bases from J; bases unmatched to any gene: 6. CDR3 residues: CASRGTGGRQPQHF. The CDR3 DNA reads TGTGCCAGCCGTGGGACAGGGGGCCGACAGCCCCAGCATTTT.

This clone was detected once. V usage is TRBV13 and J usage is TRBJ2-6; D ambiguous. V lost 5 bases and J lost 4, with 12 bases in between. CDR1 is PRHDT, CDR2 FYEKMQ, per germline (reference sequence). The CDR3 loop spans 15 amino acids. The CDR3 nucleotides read TGTGCCAGCAGCCTCCGAGGCACCGGGGCCAACGTCCTGACTTTC. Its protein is CASSLRGTGANVLTF. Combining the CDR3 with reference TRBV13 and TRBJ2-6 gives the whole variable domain AAGVIQSPRHLIKEKRETATLKCYPIPRHDTVYWYQQGPGQDPQFLISFYEKMQSDKGSIPDRFSAQQFSDYHSELNMSSLELGDSALYFCASSLRGTGANVLTFGAGSRLTVL.

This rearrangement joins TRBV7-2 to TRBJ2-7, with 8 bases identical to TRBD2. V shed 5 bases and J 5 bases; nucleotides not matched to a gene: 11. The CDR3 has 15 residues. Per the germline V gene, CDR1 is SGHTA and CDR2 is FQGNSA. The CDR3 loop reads CASSETSGSLHEQYF. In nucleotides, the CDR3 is TGTGCCAGCAGCGAGACCAGCGGGAGTCTCCACGAGCAGTACTTC.

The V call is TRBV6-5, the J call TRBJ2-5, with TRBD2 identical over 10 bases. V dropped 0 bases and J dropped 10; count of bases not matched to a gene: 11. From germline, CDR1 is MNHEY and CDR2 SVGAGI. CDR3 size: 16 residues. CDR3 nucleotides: TGTGCCAGCAGTTACTCGCCAGCGGGAGGGCTTGGGGGCCAGTACTTC. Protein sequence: CASSYSPAGGLGGQYF.

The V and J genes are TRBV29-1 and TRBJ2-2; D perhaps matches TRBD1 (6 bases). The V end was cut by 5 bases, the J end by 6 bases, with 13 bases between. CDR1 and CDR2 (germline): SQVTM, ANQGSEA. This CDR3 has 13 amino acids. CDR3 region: CSVQYDRSGELFF. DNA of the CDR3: TGCAGCGTTCAATATGACAGGTCCGGGGAGCTGTTTTTT.

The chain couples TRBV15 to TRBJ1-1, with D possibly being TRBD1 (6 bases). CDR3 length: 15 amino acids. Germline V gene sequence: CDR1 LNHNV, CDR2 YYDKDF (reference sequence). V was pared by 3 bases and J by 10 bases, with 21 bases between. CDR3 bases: TGTGCCACCAGCAGCCCAAATACGGGGGCAGAAATAGCTTTCTTT. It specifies CATSSPNTGAEIAFF.

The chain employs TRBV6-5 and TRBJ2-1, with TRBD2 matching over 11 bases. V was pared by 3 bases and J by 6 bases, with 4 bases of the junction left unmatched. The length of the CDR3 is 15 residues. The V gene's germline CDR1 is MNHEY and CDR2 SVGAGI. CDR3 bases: TGTGCCAGCAGTTATGGGGGACTAGCGGTCAATGAGCAGTTCTTC. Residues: CASSYGGLAVNEQFF.

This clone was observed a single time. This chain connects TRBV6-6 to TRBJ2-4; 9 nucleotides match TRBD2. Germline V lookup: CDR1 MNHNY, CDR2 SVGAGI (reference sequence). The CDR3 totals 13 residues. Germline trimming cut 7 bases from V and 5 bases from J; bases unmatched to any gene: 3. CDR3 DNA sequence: TGTGCCAGCATCCCTAGCGGGGAAAACATTCAGTACTTC. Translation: CASIPSGENIQYF.

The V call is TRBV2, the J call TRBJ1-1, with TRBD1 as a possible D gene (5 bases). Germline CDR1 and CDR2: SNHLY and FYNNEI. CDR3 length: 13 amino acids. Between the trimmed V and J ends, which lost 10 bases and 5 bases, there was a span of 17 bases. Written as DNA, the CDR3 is TGTGCCACCTCGATGCCGACAGCTACTGAAGCTTTCTTT. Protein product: CATSMPTATEAFF.

The CDR3: CASSPATSGRYGEQFF. DNA for the CDR3: TGTGCCAGCAGCCCTGCGACTAGCGGGAGATATGGTGAGCAGTTCTTC. The J gene is TRBJ2-1, the V gene TRBV7-8; 12 bases map to TRBD2. V lost 5 bases and J lost 9; bases outside the gene matches: 11. The CDR3 has 16 amino acids. Germline-derived CDR1 and CDR2 are SGHVS and FQNEAQ.

CDR3 in amino acids: CAWNNRGGNQPQHF. The CDR3 region has the DNA TGTGCCTGGAATAATAGGGGGGGGAATCAGCCCCAGCATTTT. This chain connects TRBV30 to TRBJ1-5; tentatively, D is TRBD1 (6 bases). Germline V gives CDR1 GTSNPN, CDR2 SVGIG (reference sequence). V gave up 4 bases and J gave up 4 bases, with 14 bases separating them. The CDR3 loop spans 14 amino acids.

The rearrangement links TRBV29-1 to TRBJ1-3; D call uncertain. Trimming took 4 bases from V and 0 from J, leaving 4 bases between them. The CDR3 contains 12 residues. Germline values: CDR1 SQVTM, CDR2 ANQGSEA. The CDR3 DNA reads TGCAGCGTTGTGGGCTCTGGAAACACCATATATTTT. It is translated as CSVVGSGNTIYF. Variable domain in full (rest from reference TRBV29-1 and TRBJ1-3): SAVISQKPSRDICQRGTSLTIQCQVDSQVTMMFWYRQQPGQSLTLIATANQGSEATYESGFVIDKFPISRPNLTFSTLTVSNMSPEDSSIYLCSVVGSGNTIYFGEGSWLTVV.

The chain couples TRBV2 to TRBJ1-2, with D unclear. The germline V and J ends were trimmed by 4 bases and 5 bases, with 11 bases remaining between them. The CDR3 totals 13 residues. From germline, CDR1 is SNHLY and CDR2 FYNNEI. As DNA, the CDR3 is TGTGCCAGCAGTGCAACGGACCCTTATGGCTACACCTTC. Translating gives CASSATDPYGYTF.

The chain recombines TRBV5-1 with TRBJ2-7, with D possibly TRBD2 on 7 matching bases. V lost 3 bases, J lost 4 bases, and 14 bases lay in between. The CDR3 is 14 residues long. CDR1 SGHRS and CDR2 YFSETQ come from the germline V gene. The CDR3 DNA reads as TGCGCCAGCAGCTCGGGGGCGGGGGCATACGAGCAGTACTTC. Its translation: CASSSGAGAYEQYF. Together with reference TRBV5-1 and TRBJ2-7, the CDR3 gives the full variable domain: KAGVTQTPRYLIKTRGQQVTLSCSPISGHRSVSWYQQTPGQGLQFLFEYFSETQRNKGNFPGRFSGRQFSNSRSEMNVSTLELGDSALYLCASSSGAGAYEQYFGPGTRLTVT.

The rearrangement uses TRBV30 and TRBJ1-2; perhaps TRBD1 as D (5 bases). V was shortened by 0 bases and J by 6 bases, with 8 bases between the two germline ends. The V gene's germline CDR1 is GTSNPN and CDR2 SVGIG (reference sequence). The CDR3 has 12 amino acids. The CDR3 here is CAWSVRTHGYTF. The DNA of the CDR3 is TGTGCCTGGAGTGTACGGACACATGGCTACACCTTC.

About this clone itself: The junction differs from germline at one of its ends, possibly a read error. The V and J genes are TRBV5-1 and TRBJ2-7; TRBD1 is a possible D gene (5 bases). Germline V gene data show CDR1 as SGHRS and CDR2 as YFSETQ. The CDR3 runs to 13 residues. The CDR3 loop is CASSLGGQNQGDF. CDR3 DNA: TGCGCCAGCAGCTTGGGGGGCCAGAACCAGGGCGACTTC.

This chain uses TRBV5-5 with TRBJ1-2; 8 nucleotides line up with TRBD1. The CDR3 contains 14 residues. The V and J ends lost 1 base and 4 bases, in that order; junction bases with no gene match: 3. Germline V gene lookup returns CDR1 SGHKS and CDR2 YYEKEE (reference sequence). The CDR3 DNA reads TGTGCCAGCAGCTTGACAGGGGGGACCTATGGCTACACCTTC. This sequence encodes CASSLTGGTYGYTF.